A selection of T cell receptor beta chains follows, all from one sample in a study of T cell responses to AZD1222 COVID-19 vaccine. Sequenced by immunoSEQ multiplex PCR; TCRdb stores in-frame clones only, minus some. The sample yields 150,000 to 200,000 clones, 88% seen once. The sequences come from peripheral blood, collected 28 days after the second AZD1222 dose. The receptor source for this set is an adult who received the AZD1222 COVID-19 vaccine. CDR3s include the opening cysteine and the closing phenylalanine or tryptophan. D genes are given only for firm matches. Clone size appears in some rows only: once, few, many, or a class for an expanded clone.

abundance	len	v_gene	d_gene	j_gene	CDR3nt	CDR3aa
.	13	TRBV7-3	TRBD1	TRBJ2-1	TGTGCCAGCAGCTTTTTACAGGGGAATGAGCAGTTCTTC	CASSFLQGNEQFF
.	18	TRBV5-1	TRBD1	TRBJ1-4	TGCGCCAGCAGCTGGGGACAGGGGGCCACCCTACCTAATGAAAAACTGTTTTTT	CASSWGQGATLPNEKLFF
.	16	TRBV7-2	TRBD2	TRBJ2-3	TGTGCCAGCACCCCACCGGCTAGCGGGGCGGGTGATACGCAGTATTTT	CASTPPASGAGDTQYF
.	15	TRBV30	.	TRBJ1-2	TGTGCCTGGACCCAGTTGTGGGGGGCTCACTATGGCTACACCTTC	CAWTQLWGAHYGYTF
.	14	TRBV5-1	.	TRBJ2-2	TGCGCCAGCAGCTTCGGAGGGGGTACCGGGGAGCTGTTTTTT	CASSFGGGTGELFF
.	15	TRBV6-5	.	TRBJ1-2	TGTGCCAGCAAAACGATGGGAAGTACAAGCTATGGCTACACCTTC	CASKTMGSTSYGYTF
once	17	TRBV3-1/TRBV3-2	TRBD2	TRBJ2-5	TGTGCCAGCAGCCAAGCTACTAGCGGGGGCCTTCCAAGGACCCAGTACTTC	CASSQATSGGLPRTQYF
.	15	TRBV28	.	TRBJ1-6	TGTGCCAGCAGTTTCCAGTCCCAGGGAAGTTCACCCCTCCACTTT	CASSFQSQGSSPLHF
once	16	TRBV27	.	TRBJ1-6	TGTGCCAGCAGTTTATCTCTGACAGCTCCTAATTCACCCCTCCACTTT	CASSLSLTAPNSPLHF
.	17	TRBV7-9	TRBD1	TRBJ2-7	TGTGCCAGCAGCTTCGGGGGACAGGGGTCTACCCTTTACGAGCAGTACTTC	CASSFGGQGSTLYEQYF
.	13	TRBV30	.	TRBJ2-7	TGTGCCTGGAGGGGGGGCATCTCCTACGAGCAGTACTTC	CAWRGGISYEQYF
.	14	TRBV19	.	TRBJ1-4	TGTGCCAGTAGTGAAACAGGGAAGGATGAAAAACTGTTTTTT	CASSETGKDEKLFF
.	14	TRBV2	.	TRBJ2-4	TGTGCCAGCAGAGCGACAGGGCCGGGAGACATTCAGTACTTC	CASRATGPGDIQYF
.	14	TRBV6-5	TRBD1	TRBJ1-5	TGTGCCAGCAGTTGGACAGGGTCAGATCAGCCCCAGCATTTT	CASSWTGSDQPQHF
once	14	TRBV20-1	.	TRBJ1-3	TGCAGTGCTAGTCGTCAGGGAACTGGAAACACCATATATTTT	CSASRQGTGNTIYF
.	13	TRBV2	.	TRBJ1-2	TGTGCCAGCTCCCCGGGGGGATTCTATGGCTACACCTTC	CASSPGGFYGYTF
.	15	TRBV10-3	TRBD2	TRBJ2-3	TGTGCCATCACTCCGGGACTAGCGAACACAGATACGCAGTATTTT	CAITPGLANTDTQYF
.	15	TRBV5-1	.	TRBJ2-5	TGCGCCAGCAGCTTGCAGTCAGGGGAGCAAGAGACCCAGTACTTC	CASSLQSGEQETQYF
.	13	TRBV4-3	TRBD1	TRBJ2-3	TGCGCCAGCAGCCCGCGACAGGGAGATACGCAGTATTTT	CASSPRQGDTQYF
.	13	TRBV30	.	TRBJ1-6	TGTGCCTGGGCGGACAGTCGTAATTCACCCCTCCACTTT	CAWADSRNSPLHF
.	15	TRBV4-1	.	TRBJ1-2	TGCGCCAGCAGCCAACCGCGGGGGTCCGGGGAGGGCTACACCTTC	CASSQPRGSGEGYTF
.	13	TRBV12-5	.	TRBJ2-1	TGTGCTAGTGGTTTGGACGGGTACAATGAGCAGTTCTTC	CASGLDGYNEQFF
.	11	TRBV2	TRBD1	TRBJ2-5	TGTGCCAGCACCGGACAGGGCCCCCAGTACTTC	CASTGQGPQYF
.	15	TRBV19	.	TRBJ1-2	TGTGCCAGTAATTCACCAGGGACCCCTAACTATGGCTACACCTTC	CASNSPGTPNYGYTF
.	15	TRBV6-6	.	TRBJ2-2	TGTGCCAGCAGTTATCCGAACAGGGTCCTCGGGGAGCTGTTTTTT	CASSYPNRVLGELFF
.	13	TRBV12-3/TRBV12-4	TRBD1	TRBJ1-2	TGTGCCAGCAGTTTCCAGGGGGCGGGTGGCTACACCTTC	CASSFQGAGGYTF
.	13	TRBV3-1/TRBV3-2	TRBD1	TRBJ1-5	TGTGCCAGCAGCGGACAGGTGGATCAGCCCCAGCATTTT	CASSGQVDQPQHF
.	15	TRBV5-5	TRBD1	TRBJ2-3	TGTGCCAGCCAGTCCGGGACAGGGGTTTCCGGGACGCAGTATTTT	CASQSGTGVSGTQYF
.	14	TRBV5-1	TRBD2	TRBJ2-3	TGCGCCAGCAGCTCAGGGACTAGCCCGACTACGCAGTATTTT	CASSSGTSPTTQYF
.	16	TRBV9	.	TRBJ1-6	TGTGCCAGCAGCGCCCTCCCCTCGGCGTATAATTCACCCCTCCACTTT	CASSALPSAYNSPLHF
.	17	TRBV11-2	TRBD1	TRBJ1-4	TGTGCCAGCAGCTTAGGAAGACAGGGCGCAACTAATGAAAAACTGTTTTTT	CASSLGRQGATNEKLFF
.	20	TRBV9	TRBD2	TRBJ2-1	TGTGCCAGCAGCGTAGCTACTCCGAGCGGGGGGGCCGTTTTCTACAATGAGCAGTTCTTC	CASSVATPSGGAVFYNEQFF
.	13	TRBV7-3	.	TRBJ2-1	TGTGCCAGCAGCCGCCCGGGGTCCAATGAGCAGTTCTTC	CASSRPGSNEQFF
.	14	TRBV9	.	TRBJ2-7	TGTGCCAGCAGCTATACTAGTGAGCCATTCGAGCAGTACTTC	CASSYTSEPFEQYF
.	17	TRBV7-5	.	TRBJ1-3	TGTGCCAGAAGCTTTGACAGGGGCGACCTCTCTGGAAACACCATATATTTT	CARSFDRGDLSGNTIYF
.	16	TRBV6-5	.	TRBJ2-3	TGTGCCAGCAGTTACTCCCAGCGGGTTTACACAGATACGCAGTATTTT	CASSYSQRVYTDTQYF
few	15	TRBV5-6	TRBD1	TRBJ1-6	TGTGCCAGCAGCTCCGGGACAGCTTATAATTCACCCCTCCACTTT	CASSSGTAYNSPLHF
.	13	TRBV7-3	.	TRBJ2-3	TGTGCCAGCAGTGGAGGTGTGGCAGATACGCAGTATTTT	CASSGGVADTQYF
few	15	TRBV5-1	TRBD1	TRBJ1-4	TGCGCCAGCAGCGGGGGACAGCGGTCTAATGAAAAACTGTTTTTT	CASSGGQRSNEKLFF
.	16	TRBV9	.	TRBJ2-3	TGTGCCAGCAGCGTATCTGGCGGGGTAGTCACAGATACGCAGTATTTT	CASSVSGGVVTDTQYF
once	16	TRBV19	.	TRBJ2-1	TGTGCCAGTAGTATGGCTGGGGTTCCCACCTACAATGAGCAGTTCTTC	CASSMAGVPTYNEQFF
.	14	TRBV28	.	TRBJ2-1	TGTGCCAGCTGGGGCGGTCGAACTCACAATGAGCAGTTCTTC	CASWGGRTHNEQFF
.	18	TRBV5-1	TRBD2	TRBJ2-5	TGCGCCAGCAGCTTGTCAGGACTAGCGGGGGCCGGAGGGGAGACCCAGTACTTC	CASSLSGLAGAGGETQYF
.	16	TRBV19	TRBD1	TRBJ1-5	TGTGCCAGTAGTGTCCACACAGGGGGAGGCAATCAGCCCCAGCATTTT	CASSVHTGGGNQPQHF
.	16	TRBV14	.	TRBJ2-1	TGTGCCAGCAGCCAACCATCGGGACCGGCCTACGGTGAGCAGTTCTTC	CASSQPSGPAYGEQFF
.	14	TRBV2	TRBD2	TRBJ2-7	TGTGCCAGCAGTGTGAGGACTAGCAACGACGAGCAGTACTTC	CASSVRTSNDEQYF
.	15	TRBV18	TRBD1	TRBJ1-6	TGTGCCAGCTCACAAGGGACAGGGGAAGCTTCACCCCTCCACTTT	CASSQGTGEASPLHF
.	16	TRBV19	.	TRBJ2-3	TGTGCCAGTAGTATCGTTCTTTTCTCGGGCACAGATACGCAGTATTTT	CASSIVLFSGTDTQYF
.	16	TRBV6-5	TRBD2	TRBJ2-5	TGTGCCAGCAGTTTACGAGTAGCGGGGGGCGGGGAGACCCAGTACTTC	CASSLRVAGGGETQYF
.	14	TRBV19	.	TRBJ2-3	TGTGCCAGTAGTGCCGGGACGGCCACAGATACGCAGTATTTT	CASSAGTATDTQYF
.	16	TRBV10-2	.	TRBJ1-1	TGCGCCAGCACCGAGGGGTTCCTGGGGTTAAACACTGAAGCTTTCTTT	CASTEGFLGLNTEAFF
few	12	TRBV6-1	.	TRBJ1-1	TGTGCCAGCAGTGACCCTGGAACTGAAGCTTTCTTT	CASSDPGTEAFF